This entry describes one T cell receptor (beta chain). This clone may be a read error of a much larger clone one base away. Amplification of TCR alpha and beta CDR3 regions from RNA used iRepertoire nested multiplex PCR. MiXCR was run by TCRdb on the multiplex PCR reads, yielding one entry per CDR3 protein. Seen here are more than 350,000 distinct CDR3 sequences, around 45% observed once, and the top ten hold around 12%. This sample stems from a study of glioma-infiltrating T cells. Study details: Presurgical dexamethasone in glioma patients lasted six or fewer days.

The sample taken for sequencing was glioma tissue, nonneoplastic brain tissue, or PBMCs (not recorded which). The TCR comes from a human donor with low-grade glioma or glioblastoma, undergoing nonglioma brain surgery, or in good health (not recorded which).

Here the CDR3 reads CATTSPQLDSYNEQFF. CDR3 DNA: TGTGCCACCACCTCCCCCCAGTTAGACTCCTACAATGAGCAGTTCTTC. The rearrangement uses TRBV15 and TRBJ2-1, with D hard to call. CDR3 length equals 16 residues. With 7 bases removed from V and 0 bases from J, the gap between germline ends came to 16 bases. In germline, CDR1 is LNHNV, CDR2 YYDKDF (reference sequence).